This TCR beta chain was captured by sequencing in a study of T cells in tuberculosis. Study as a whole: IGRA-negative adolescents, IGRA-positive adolescents with latent tuberculosis and adults with active tuberculosis formed this South African cohort. Study results and caveats: Active tuberculosis alpha repertoires lay closer to GMM-specific TCRs than controls'.

At study entry, adolescents had tuberculin skin tests and IGRA screening. This clone showed up just a few times. Its specificity is unknown. The CDR3 is 18 amino acids. The V segment lost 8 bases and the J segment 4 bases; nucleotides outside the gene matches: 11. The germline CDR1 and CDR2 sequences are ENHRY and SYGVKD. Libraries were prepared by immunoSEQ multiplex PCR; TCRdb keeps only in-frame clonotypes and omits some of them. The table records about 37,000 clones, almost 95% of them present only once. The chain couples TRBV10-3 to TRBJ2-2; 15 nucleotides align to TRBD2. Sequenced sample: PBMCs. The sequence was obtained from a donor aged 10-30 years with latent tuberculosis or without tuberculosis infection. Some clones in this sample may be carry-over from other donors' samples. The CDR3 region is CAISTGLAGGPVTGELFF. As DNA, the CDR3 is TGTGCCATCTCCACCGGACTAGCGGGGGGGCCGGTCACCGGGGAGCTGTTTTTT.